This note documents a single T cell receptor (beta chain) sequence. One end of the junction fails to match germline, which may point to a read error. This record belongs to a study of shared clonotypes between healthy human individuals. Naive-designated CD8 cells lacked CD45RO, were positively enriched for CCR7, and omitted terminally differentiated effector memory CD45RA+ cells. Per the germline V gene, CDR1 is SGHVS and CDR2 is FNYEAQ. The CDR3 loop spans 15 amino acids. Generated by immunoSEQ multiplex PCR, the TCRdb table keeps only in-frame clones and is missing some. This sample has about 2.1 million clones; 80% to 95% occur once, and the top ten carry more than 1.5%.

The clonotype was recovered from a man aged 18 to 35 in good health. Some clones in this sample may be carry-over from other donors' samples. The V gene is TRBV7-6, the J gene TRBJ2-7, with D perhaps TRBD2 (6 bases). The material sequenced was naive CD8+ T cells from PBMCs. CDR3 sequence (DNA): TGTGCCAGCAGCTTAGGACTAGGGAGAGCCTACGGGCAGTACTTC. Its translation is CASSLGLGRAYGQYF.